This section outlines one T cell receptor (beta chain) sequence together with its context. Antigen: not known. At the DNA level, this CDR3 is encoded by other sequences in the same sample as well. Assay used: immunoSEQ multiplex PCR; TCRdb lists only in-frame clones, some missing. This sample has about 710,000 clones, with 55% to 80% found just once. The sample belongs to a study of shared clonotypes between healthy human individuals. General study findings and limits: Few donors limited the genetic and exposure-history diversity represented.

The CDR3 runs to 15 residues. Germline V gene sequence: CDR1 MRHNA, CDR2 SNTAGT. Trimming stripped 2 bases from V and 4 bases from J, with 12 bases between. V usage is TRBV6-4 and J usage is TRBJ2-1, with a weak D call TRBD1 (5 bases). The sample taken for sequencing was memory CD4+ T cells sorted from blood. Subset here: CD45RA-negative fraction. The TCR sequence derives from a woman under 40 in good health. CDR3 bases: TGTGCCAGCAGTGACGGCGACAGAAGATACAATGAGCAGTTCTTC. Translation gives CASSDGDRRYNEQFF.